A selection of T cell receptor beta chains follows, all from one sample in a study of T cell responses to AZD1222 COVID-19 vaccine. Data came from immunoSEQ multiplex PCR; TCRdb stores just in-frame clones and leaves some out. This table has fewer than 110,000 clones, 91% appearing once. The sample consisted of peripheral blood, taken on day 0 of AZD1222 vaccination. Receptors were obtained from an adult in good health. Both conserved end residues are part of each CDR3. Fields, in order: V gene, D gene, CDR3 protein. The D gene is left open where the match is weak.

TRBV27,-,CASSLDGGPTYEQYF
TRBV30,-,CAWSVGSNQPQHF
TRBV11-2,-,CASSLDGETQYF
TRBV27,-,CASSLSPASPLHF
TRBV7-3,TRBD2,CASTEGDYYNEQFF
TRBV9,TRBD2,CASSPRLASSSYNEQFF
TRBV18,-,CASSPPIHPGELFF
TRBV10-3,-,CAITADLGSYEQYF
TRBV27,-,CASRGMNEQFF
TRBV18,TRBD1,CASSPRQGTNEKLFF
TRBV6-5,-,CASSSRGVNTEAFF
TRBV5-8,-,CASSYNRVDTDTQYF
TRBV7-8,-,CASSLGGSVRTGELFF
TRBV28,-,CASSRSYGYTF
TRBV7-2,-,CASSLARSGISGYTF
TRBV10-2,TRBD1,CASSSSGTAYGYTF
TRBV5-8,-,CASSFAVPRYF
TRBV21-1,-,CASSNGGVRGPYNEQFF
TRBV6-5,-,CASSSRLGQETQYF
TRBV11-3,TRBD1,CASSPGGSGNTIYF
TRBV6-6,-,CASSYGRGNNSPLHF
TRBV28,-,CASSSDGALQPQHF
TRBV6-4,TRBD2,CASSAMAGGPTDTQYF
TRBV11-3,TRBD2,CASSLAPPGRGLYNEQFF
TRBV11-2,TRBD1,CASSKTGGATEAFF
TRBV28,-,CASSPQGVTTEAFF
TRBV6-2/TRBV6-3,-,CASSYSAWETQYF
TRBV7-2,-,CASSPVFSGDEQYF
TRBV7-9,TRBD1,CASSLAPPGPTGVGGYTF
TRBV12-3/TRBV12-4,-,CASSFSRYNEQFF
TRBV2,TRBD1,CASSAGTGAYEQYF